Reported below is one T cell receptor (beta chain). The CDR3 is made up of 12 amino acids. V was clipped by 5 bases and J by 4 bases, with 3 bases between them. Germline CDR1 is LNHDA and CDR2 is SQIVND (reference sequence). The sample belongs to a study of blood T cell repertoires in COVID-19. This table comes from immunoSEQ multiplex PCR, and its TCRdb copy is limited to in-frame clones, with some not included. The sample carries 250,000 to 300,000 clones, over 75% recorded once. This clonotype was obtained from a woman aged 45 to 65 who had recovered from COVID-19. What was sequenced was PBMCs or T cells enriched from blood (not recorded which). This chain uses TRBV19 with TRBJ1-6; D is unclear. The CDR3 bases are TGTGCCAGTAGTCCTTATAATTCACCCCTCCACTTT. It specifies CASSPYNSPLHF.